Listed below are T cell receptor beta chains from one sample, sequenced in a study of T cells expressing NK-cell markers. TCRdb reworked the 5' RACE reads into one entry per CDR3 protein, no DNA. Its table lists approximately 22,000 distinct CDR3 sequences. The sequencing input was blood T cells: a sorted CD56 or NKG2C T cell subset, CD4+ or CD8+ T cells, or bulk PBMC T cells (not recorded which). The receptors come from a man aged 18-69 years in good health. Each CDR3 is given with its conserved first and last residue.

>TRBV20-1|14|TRBJ2-7
CSAREGGVGDEQYF
>TRBV6-1|15|TRBJ1-2
CASSENKAGGWGYTF
>TRBV28|15|TRBJ2-1
CASSFWQGKRNEQFF
>TRBV6-2/TRBV6-3|12|TRBJ2-5
CASSHLRGTQYF
>TRBV5-4|13|TRBJ1-5
CASSLGGARPQHF
>TRBV7-3|15|TRBJ2-3
CASSKTGGGTDTQYF
>TRBV7-2|14|TRBJ1-3
CASSSPGSGNTIYF
>TRBV11-2|18|TRBJ2-1
CASSIYNRGRRSYNEQFF
>TRBV14|13|TRBJ1-2
CASSLDRGYGYTF
>TRBV12-3/TRBV12-4|14|TRBJ2-2
CASSPLQGNGELFF
>TRBV12-3/TRBV12-4|18|TRBJ2-7
CASRPGLAGSFTSYEQYF
>TRBV5-1|17|TRBJ2-1
CASSLAKTSGSYNEQFF
>TRBV28|14|TRBJ1-1
CASRFDRVSTEAFF
>TRBV12-3/TRBV12-4|17|TRBJ2-6
CASQVRRSSGGANVLTF
>TRBV25-1|14|TRBJ1-1
CASSEGGMNTEAFF
>TRBV5-1|16|TRBJ2-2
CASSPRTGANTGELFF
>TRBV10-3|11|TRBJ1-4
CATMEGEKLFF